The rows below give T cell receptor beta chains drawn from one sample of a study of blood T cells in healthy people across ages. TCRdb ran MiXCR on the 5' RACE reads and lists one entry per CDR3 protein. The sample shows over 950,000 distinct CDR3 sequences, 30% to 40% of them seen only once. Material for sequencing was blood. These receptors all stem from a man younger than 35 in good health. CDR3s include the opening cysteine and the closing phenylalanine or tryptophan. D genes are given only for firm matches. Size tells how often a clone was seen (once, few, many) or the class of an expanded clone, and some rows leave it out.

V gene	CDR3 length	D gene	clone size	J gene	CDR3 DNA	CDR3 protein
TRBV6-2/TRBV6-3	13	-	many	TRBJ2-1	TGTGCCAGCAGGCCAGGGGGGTACAATGAGCAGTTCTTC	CASRPGGYNEQFF
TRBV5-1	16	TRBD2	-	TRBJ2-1	TGCGCCAGCAGCTTGTGGCTAGCGGGAGGGATTAATGAGCAGTTCTTC	CASSLWLAGGINEQFF
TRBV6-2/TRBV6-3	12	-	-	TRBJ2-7	TGTGCCAGCCGGATCGGGGCTTACGAGCAGTACTTC	CASRIGAYEQYF
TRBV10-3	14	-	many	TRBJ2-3	TGTGCCATCAGTGGTACTCAGGGGACAGATACGCAGTATTTT	CAISGTQGTDTQYF
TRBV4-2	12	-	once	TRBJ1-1	TGTGCCAGCAGCCAAGAATCTGGGGAAGCTTTCTTT	CASSQESGEAFF
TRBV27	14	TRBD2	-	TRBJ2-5	TGTGCCAGCAGTCCCGGGGGGGGCCTAGAGACCCAGTACTTC	CASSPGGGLETQYF
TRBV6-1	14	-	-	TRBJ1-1	TGTGCCAGCAGTCGTTGGGCTCGGGACACTGAAGCTTTCTTT	CASSRWARDTEAFF
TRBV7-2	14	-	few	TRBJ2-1	TGTGCCAGCAGCTTCACAGTTGATTATAATGAGCAGTTCTTC	CASSFTVDYNEQFF
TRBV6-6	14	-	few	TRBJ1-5	TGTGCCAGCAGTCGACAGGCGAGCAATCAGCCCCAGCATTTT	CASSRQASNQPQHF
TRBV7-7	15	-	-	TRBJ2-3	TGTGCCAGCAGCGACCCGGGACTCAACACAGATACGCAGTATTTT	CASSDPGLNTDTQYF
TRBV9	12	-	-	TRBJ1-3	TGTGCCAGCAGCGCCGACAGGAACACCATATATTTT	CASSADRNTIYF
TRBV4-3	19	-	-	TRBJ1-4	TGCGCCAGCAGCCAAGGAATGGTGGGGGATAACCCAACTAATGAAAAACTGTTTTTT	CASSQGMVGDNPTNEKLFF
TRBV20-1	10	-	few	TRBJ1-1	TGCAGTGCTAGACAGGGGAGAGCTTTCTTT	CSARQGRAFF